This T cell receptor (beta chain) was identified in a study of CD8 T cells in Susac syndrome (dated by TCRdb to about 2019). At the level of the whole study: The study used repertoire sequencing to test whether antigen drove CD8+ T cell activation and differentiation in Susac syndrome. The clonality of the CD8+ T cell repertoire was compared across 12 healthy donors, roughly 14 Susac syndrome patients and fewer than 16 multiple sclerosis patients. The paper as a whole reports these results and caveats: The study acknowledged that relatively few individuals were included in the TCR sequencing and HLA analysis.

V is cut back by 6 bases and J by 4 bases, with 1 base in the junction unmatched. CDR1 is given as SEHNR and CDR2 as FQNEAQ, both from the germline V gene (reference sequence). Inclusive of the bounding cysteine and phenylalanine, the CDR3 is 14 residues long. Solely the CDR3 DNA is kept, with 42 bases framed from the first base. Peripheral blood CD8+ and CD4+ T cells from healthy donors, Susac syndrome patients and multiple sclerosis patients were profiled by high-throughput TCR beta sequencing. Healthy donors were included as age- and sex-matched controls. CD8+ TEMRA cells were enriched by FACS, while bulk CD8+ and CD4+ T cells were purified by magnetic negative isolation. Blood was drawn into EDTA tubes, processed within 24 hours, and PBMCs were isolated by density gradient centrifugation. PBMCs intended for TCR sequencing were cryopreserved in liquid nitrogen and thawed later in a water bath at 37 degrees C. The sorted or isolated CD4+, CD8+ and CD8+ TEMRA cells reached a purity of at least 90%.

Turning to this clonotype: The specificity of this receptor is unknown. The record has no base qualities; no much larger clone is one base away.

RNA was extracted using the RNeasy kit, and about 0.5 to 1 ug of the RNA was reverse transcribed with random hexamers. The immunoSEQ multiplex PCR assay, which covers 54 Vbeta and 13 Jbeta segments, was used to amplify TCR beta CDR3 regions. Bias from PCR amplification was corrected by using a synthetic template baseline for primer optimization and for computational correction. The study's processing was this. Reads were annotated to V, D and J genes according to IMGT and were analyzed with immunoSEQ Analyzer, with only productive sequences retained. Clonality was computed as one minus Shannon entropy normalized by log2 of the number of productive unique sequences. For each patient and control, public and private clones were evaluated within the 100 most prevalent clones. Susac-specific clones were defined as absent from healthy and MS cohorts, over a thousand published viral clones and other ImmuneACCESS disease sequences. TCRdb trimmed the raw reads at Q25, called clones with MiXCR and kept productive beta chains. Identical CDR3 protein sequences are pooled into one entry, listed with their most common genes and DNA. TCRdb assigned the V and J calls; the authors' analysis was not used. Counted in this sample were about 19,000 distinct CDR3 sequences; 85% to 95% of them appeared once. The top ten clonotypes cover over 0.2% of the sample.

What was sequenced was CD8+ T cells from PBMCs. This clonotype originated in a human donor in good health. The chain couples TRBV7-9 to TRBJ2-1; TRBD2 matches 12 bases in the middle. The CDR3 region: CASRTSGGYNEQFF. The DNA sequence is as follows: TGTGCCAGCAGAACTAGCGGGGGGTACAATGAGCAGTTCTTC.